A selection of T cell receptor beta chains follows, all from one sample in a study of blood T cell repertoires in COVID-19. TCRdb's copy holds only in-frame clones and misses some; the assay was immunoSEQ multiplex PCR. The profile shows about 280,000 clones, approximately 86% of them singletons. The sample comprised peripheral blood. These TCRs come from a man younger than 30 with active or convalescent COVID-19. Each CDR3 is given with its conserved first and last residue. D genes are given only for firm matches.

v_gene: TRBV5-6
j_gene: TRBJ1-2
d_gene: TRBD1
CDR3nt: TGTGCCAGCAGCTTGGTCGGGAGGGACAGGGACTATGGCTACACCTTC
CDR3aa: CASSLVGRDRDYGYTF

v_gene: TRBV11-2
j_gene: TRBJ1-3
d_gene: NA
CDR3nt: TGTGCCAGCAGCTTAGTTCCTCTCTCTGGAAACACCATATATTTT
CDR3aa: CASSLVPLSGNTIYF

v_gene: TRBV5-1
j_gene: TRBJ1-5
d_gene: TRBD1
CDR3nt: TGCGCCAGCAGCAAATACCCCGGGACAGGGGGCGGCCAGCCCCAGCATTTT
CDR3aa: CASSKYPGTGGGQPQHF

v_gene: TRBV9
j_gene: TRBJ1-2
d_gene: TRBD1
CDR3nt: TGTGCCAGCAGCGTAGGAGGGGGACAGGGGAACTATGGCTACACCTTC
CDR3aa: CASSVGGGQGNYGYTF

v_gene: TRBV5-4
j_gene: TRBJ2-3
d_gene: NA
CDR3nt: TGTGCCAGCAGCTTGGCCGCGATTACTAGCATTGATACGCAGTATTTT
CDR3aa: CASSLAAITSIDTQYF

v_gene: TRBV7-2
j_gene: TRBJ2-1
d_gene: TRBD2
CDR3nt: TGTGCCAGCAGCTTAAGTAGCGGGGGATCGACCTACAATGAGCAGTTCTTC
CDR3aa: CASSLSSGGSTYNEQFF

v_gene: TRBV19
j_gene: TRBJ2-7
d_gene: TRBD1
CDR3nt: TGTGCCAGTAGTATAGGACAGGGGAACCACGAGCAGTACTTC
CDR3aa: CASSIGQGNHEQYF

v_gene: TRBV3-1/TRBV3-2
j_gene: TRBJ1-1
d_gene: NA
CDR3nt: TGTGCCAGCAGCCGCCAACAGGTGAACACTGAAGCTTTCTTT
CDR3aa: CASSRQQVNTEAFF

v_gene: TRBV11-2
j_gene: TRBJ2-7
d_gene: TRBD2
CDR3nt: TGTGCCAGCACCGATACTAGCGGGGGAGTACCCCGCTCCTACGAGCAGTACTTC
CDR3aa: CASTDTSGGVPRSYEQYF

v_gene: TRBV15
j_gene: TRBJ2-7
d_gene: TRBD1
CDR3nt: TGTGCCACCAGCAGAGAGAGGGGGCGGTACGAGCAGTACTTC
CDR3aa: CATSRERGRYEQYF

v_gene: TRBV15
j_gene: TRBJ2-7
d_gene: NA
CDR3nt: TGTGCCACCAGCAAAAAACAGGACTACGAGCAGTACTTC
CDR3aa: CATSKKQDYEQYF

v_gene: TRBV6-6
j_gene: TRBJ1-5
d_gene: NA
CDR3nt: TGTGCCAGCAGCCCCTTGAGCTATAGCAATCAGCCCCAGCATTTT
CDR3aa: CASSPLSYSNQPQHF

v_gene: TRBV9
j_gene: TRBJ2-1
d_gene: NA
CDR3nt: TGTGCCAGCACCCCATGGGGGGGGCCTGAAAATGAGCAGTTCTTC
CDR3aa: CASTPWGGPENEQFF

v_gene: TRBV4-1
j_gene: TRBJ1-5
d_gene: TRBD1
CDR3nt: TGCGCCAGCAGCCACAGGGACAGGGCTAATCAGCCCCAGCATTTT
CDR3aa: CASSHRDRANQPQHF

v_gene: TRBV19
j_gene: TRBJ1-1
d_gene: NA
CDR3nt: TGTGCCAGCCTCCGGATCAAAGGGGCAGAGACTGAAGCTTTCTTT
CDR3aa: CASLRIKGAETEAFF

v_gene: TRBV24-1
j_gene: TRBJ1-1
d_gene: TRBD1
CDR3nt: TGTGCCACCAGTGATCCAAGGGGGCATCACACTGAAGCTTTCTTT
CDR3aa: CATSDPRGHHTEAFF

v_gene: TRBV20-1
j_gene: TRBJ2-1
d_gene: NA
CDR3nt: TGCAGTGCTAGTAAGAGGGATGAGCAGTTCTTC
CDR3aa: CSASKRDEQFF

v_gene: TRBV20-1
j_gene: TRBJ1-2
d_gene: NA
CDR3nt: TGCAGTGCTAGTCCCTTAGGGAGCACCTATGGCTACACCTTC
CDR3aa: CSASPLGSTYGYTF

v_gene: TRBV15
j_gene: TRBJ2-3
d_gene: TRBD1
CDR3nt: TGTGCCACCAGCAAAATGTCAGGACAGGGTGGAGATACGCAGTATTTT
CDR3aa: CATSKMSGQGGDTQYF

v_gene: TRBV18
j_gene: TRBJ2-3
d_gene: NA
CDR3nt: TGTGCCAGCTCACCTTCCGCGGGTTATACGCAGTATTTT
CDR3aa: CASSPSAGYTQYF

v_gene: TRBV5-1
j_gene: TRBJ2-7
d_gene: TRBD1
CDR3nt: TGCGCCAGCAGCTCCGGGACAGGGGGTTACGAGCAGTACTTC
CDR3aa: CASSSGTGGYEQYF

v_gene: TRBV29-1
j_gene: TRBJ2-5
d_gene: TRBD2
CDR3nt: TGCAGCGTTGAAGGGACTAGCGGCCAAGAGACCCAGTACTTC
CDR3aa: CSVEGTSGQETQYF

v_gene: TRBV18
j_gene: TRBJ2-3
d_gene: TRBD2
CDR3nt: TGTGCCAGCTCACCCGGGACTATGTTGGCAGATACGCAGTATTTT
CDR3aa: CASSPGTMLADTQYF

v_gene: TRBV7-9
j_gene: TRBJ2-7
d_gene: NA
CDR3nt: TGTGCCAGCAGCCCCTGGACCGACAGCTACGAGCAGTACTTC
CDR3aa: CASSPWTDSYEQYF

v_gene: TRBV5-1
j_gene: TRBJ2-2
d_gene: NA
CDR3nt: TGCGCCAGCAGCTTGGCTGCTCTAGCAGCTAACACCGGGGAGCTGTTTTTT
CDR3aa: CASSLAALAANTGELFF

v_gene: TRBV19
j_gene: TRBJ1-2
d_gene: NA
CDR3nt: TGTGCCAGTAGCCAAACACAGAACTATGGCTACACCTTC
CDR3aa: CASSQTQNYGYTF

v_gene: TRBV6-5
j_gene: TRBJ1-5
d_gene: TRBD1
CDR3nt: TGTGCCAGCTTGAGGACAGGGGGCAATCAGCCCCAGCATTTT
CDR3aa: CASLRTGGNQPQHF

v_gene: TRBV4-3
j_gene: TRBJ2-1
d_gene: TRBD1
CDR3nt: TGCGCCAGCAGCCAAGGGTGGGACAGTACCAATGAGCAGTTCTTC
CDR3aa: CASSQGWDSTNEQFF

v_gene: TRBV7-9
j_gene: TRBJ1-2
d_gene: TRBD1
CDR3nt: TGTGCCAGCAGCTTAGCCGGGACAGACAGTGGTGGCTACACCTTC
CDR3aa: CASSLAGTDSGGYTF

v_gene: TRBV4-1
j_gene: TRBJ2-7
d_gene: NA
CDR3nt: TGCGCCAGCAGCCAAGGGAGCTCCTACGAGCAGTACTTC
CDR3aa: CASSQGSSYEQYF

v_gene: TRBV9
j_gene: TRBJ2-2
d_gene: TRBD1
CDR3nt: TGTGCCAGCAGCGTAGGCGGGACAGGGTACACCGGGGAGCTGTTTTTT
CDR3aa: CASSVGGTGYTGELFF

v_gene: TRBV5-1
j_gene: TRBJ2-1
d_gene: NA
CDR3nt: TGCGCCAGCAGCTTGGGGGTGACAGGTTCGAATCCCTCCTACAATGAGCAGTTCTTC
CDR3aa: CASSLGVTGSNPSYNEQFF

v_gene: TRBV28
j_gene: TRBJ1-2
d_gene: TRBD1
CDR3nt: TGTGCCAGCGCCTCCCTGGGGGGGACAGGGGGCTTTTTAGGTGGCTACACCTTC
CDR3aa: CASASLGGTGGFLGGYTF

v_gene: TRBV6-6
j_gene: TRBJ2-5
d_gene: TRBD1
CDR3nt: TGTGCCAGCAGTCCCCGGGACAGGGCCCAAGAGACCCAGTACTTC
CDR3aa: CASSPRDRAQETQYF

v_gene: TRBV5-6
j_gene: TRBJ2-7
d_gene: TRBD1
CDR3nt: TGTGCCAGCGCGGGACAGGGGGCGGTCGGGTCCTACGAGCAGTACTTC
CDR3aa: CASAGQGAVGSYEQYF

v_gene: TRBV19
j_gene: TRBJ2-1
d_gene: TRBD2
CDR3nt: TGTGCCAGTAGTTGGGGGGGTTGGGATGAGCAGTTCTTC
CDR3aa: CASSWGGWDEQFF

v_gene: TRBV27
j_gene: TRBJ2-5
d_gene: NA
CDR3nt: TGTGCCAGCAAGCGAGGGGGAGAGACCCAGTACTTC
CDR3aa: CASKRGGETQYF